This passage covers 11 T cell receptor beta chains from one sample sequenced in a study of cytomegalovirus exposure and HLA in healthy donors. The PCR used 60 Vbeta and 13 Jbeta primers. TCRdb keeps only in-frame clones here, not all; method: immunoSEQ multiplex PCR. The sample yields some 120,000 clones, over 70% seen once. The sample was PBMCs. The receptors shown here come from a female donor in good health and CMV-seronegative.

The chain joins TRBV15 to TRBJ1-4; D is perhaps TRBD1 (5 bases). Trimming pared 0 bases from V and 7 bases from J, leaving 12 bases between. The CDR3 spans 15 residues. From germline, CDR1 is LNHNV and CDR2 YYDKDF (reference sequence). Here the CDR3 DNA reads TGTGCCACCAGCAGAGATTTCGGGGGAAGTGAAAAACTGTTTTTT. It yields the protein CATSRDFGGSEKLFF. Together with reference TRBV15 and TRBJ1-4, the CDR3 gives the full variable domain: DAMVIQNPRYQVTQFGKPVTLSCSQTLNHNVMYWYQQKSSQAPKLLFHYYDKDFNNEADTPDNFQSRRPNTSFCFLDIRSPGLGDTAMYLCATSRDFGGSEKLFFGSGTQLSVL.

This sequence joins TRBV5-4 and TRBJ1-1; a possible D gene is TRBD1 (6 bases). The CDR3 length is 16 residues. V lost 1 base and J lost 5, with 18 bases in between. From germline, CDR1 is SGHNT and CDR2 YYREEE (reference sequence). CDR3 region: CASSLFIQARGTEAFF. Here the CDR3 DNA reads TGTGCCAGCAGCTTGTTTATTCAGGCAAGGGGGACTGAAGCTTTCTTT.

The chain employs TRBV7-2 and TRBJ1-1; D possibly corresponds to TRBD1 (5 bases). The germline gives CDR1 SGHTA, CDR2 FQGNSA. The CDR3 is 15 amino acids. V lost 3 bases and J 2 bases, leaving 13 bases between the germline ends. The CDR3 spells CASSFSRGSNTEAFF. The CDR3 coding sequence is TGTGCCAGCAGCTTTTCGCGGGGGAGCAACACTGAAGCTTTCTTT.

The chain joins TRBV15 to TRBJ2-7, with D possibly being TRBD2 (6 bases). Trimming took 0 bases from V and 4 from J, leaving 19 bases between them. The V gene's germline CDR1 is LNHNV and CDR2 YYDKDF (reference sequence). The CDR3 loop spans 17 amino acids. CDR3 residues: CATSRDFRAGKRYEQYF. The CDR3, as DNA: TGTGCCACCAGCAGAGATTTTCGGGCGGGGAAGAGGTACGAGCAGTACTTC.

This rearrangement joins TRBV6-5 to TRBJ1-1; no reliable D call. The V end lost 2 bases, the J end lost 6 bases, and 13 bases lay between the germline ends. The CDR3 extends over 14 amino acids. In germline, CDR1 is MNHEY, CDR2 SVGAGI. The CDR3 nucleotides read TGTGCCAGCAGTTACGGAACAGCAACCTCTGAAGCTTTCTTT. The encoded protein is CASSYGTATSEAFF.

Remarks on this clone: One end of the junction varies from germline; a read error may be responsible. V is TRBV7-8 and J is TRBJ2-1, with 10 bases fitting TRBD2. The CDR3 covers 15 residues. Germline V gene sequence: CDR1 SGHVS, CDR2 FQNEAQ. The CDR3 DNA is TGTGCCGGCAGCTTCTCAGCGGGGGGGGTCTATGAGCAGTTCTTC. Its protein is CAGSFSAGGVYEQFF.

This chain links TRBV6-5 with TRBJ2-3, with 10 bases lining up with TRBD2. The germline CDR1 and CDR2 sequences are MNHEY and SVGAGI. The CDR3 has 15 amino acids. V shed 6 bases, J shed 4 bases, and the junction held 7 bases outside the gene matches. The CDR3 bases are TGTGCCAGCAGACAAGCGGGGGGGCTTTCAGATACGCAGTATTTT. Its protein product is CASRQAGGLSDTQYF.

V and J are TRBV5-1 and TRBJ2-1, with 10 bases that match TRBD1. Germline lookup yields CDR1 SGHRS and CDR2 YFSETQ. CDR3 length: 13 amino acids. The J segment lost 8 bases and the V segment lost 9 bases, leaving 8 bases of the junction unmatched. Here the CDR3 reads CATGTGVLYEQFF. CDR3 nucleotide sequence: TGCGCCACCGGGACAGGGGTTCTGTATGAGCAGTTCTTC.

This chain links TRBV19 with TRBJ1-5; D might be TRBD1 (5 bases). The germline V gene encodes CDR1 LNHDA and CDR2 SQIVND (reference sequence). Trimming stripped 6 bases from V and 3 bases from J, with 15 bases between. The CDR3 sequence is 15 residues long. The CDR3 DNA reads TGTGCCAGTAGGAAAACACAGGAGACCAATCAGCCCCAGCATTTT. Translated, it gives CASRKTQETNQPQHF.

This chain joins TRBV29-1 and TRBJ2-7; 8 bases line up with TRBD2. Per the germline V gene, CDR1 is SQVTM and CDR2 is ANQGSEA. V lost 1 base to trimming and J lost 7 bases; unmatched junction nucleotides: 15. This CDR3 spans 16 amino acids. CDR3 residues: CSVEVEQVQGGGEQYF. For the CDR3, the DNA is TGCAGCGTTGAAGTGGAACAAGTCCAGGGCGGGGGGGAGCAGTACTTC.

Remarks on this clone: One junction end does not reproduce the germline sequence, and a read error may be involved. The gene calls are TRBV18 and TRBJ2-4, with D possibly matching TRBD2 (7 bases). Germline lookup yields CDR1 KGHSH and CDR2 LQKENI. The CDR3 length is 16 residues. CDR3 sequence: CASSPRGEGPKNSQYF. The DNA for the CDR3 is TGTGCCAGCTCACCGAGGGGGGAGGGCCCCAAAAACAGTCAGTACTTC. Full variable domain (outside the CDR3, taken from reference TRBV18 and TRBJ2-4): NAGVMQNPRHLVRRRGQEARLRCSPMKGHSHVYWYRQLPEEGLKFMVYLQKENIIDESGMPKERFSAEFPKEGPSILRIQQVVRGDSAAYFCASSPRGEGPKNSQYFGAGTRLSVL.